This T cell receptor beta chain emerged from a study of T cells in Graves' hyperthyroidism and ophthalmopathy. Per germline, CDR1 SGHAT and CDR2 FQNNGV. This CDR3 has 12 residues. The V end was cut by 5 bases, the J end by 5 bases, with 10 bases between. This clonotype was counted ten times or more. Its target is not known. RNA transcripts served as the template for amplifying TCR beta CDR3 regions. TCR CDR3 regions were first amplified by RT-PCR with HTBI primers. TCRdb processed the multiplex PCR reads anew with MiXCR; each CDR3 protein has one entry. The repertoire holds under 500,000 distinct CDR3 sequences, with roughly 13% as singletons. Study-level points and caveats: Also found in blood were most expanded thyroid clonotypes above 0.001. The model made its ophthalmopathy prediction, and onset followed a median roughly 6.5 months later.

Among ophthalmopathy patients, the Clinical Activity Score reached at least 3, the NOSPECS grade reached at least 4, and duration remained under 3 months. Sequencing used blood. This chain connects TRBV11-2 to TRBJ2-7; D gene ambiguous. The receptor comes from a man in his forties or fifties with Graves' ophthalmopathy. CDR3 region: CASSKSPNEQYF. The DNA for the CDR3 is TGTGCCAGCAGCAAAAGTCCTAACGAGCAGTACTTC.